The present T cell receptor (beta chain) was sequenced within a study of shared clonotypes between healthy human individuals. Investigators spread the genomic DNA of each subset evenly over several immunoSEQ plates. Only in-frame clones appear in the TCRdb table, and some are missing; sequencing was by immunoSEQ multiplex PCR. The sample comprises about 2.4 million clones, roughly 93% of which are singletons, and about 0.38% rests with the top ten. CDR1 SGHNT and CDR2 YENEEA come from the germline V gene. Trimming left V 0 bases short and J 3 bases short, with 8 bases between. This CDR3 has 15 amino acids.

The sequenced sample consisted of naive CD4+ T cells from PBMCs. Subset here: CD45RA+ positively selected. V usage is TRBV11-3 and J usage is TRBJ2-2, with a tentative D call TRBD1 (5 bases). This clonotype was sampled from a young man in good health. Some clones in this sample may be carry-over from other donors' samples. DNA for the CDR3: TGTGCCAGCAGCTTAGACCAGGGTGACACCGGGGAGCTGTTTTTT. Its translation: CASSLDQGDTGELFF.